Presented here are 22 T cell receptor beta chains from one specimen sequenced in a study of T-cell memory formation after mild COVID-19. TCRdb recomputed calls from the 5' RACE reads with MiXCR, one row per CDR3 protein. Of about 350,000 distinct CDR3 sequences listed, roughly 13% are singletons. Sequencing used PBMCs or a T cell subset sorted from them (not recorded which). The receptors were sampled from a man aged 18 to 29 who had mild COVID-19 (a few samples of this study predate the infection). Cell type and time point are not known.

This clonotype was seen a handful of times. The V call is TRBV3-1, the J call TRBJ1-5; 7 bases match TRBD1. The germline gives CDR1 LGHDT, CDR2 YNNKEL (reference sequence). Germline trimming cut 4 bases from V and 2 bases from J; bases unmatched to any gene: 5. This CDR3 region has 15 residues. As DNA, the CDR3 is TGTGCCAGCAGCCCAAAACAGGGGCGCAATCAGCCCCAGCATTTT. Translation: CASSPKQGRNQPQHF.

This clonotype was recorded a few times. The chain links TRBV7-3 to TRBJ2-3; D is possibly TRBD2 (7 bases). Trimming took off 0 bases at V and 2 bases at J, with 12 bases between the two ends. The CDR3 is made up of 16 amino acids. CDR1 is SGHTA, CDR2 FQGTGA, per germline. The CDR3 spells CASSLTRGAPTDTQYF. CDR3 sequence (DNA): TGTGCCAGCAGCTTAACCCGGGGGGCGCCCACAGATACGCAGTATTTT.

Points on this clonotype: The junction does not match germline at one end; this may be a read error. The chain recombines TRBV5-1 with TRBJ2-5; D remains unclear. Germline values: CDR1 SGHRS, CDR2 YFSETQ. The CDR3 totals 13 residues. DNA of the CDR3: TGCGCCAGCAGCGGGGAAGGGTTCGAGACCCTGTACTTC. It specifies CASSGEGFETLYF.

CDR3 nucleotides: TGTGCCAGCAGCCCATCTGGCGGGGAGTACAATGAGCAGTTCTTC. Translated, it gives CASSPSGGEYNEQFF. The chain uses TRBV9 and TRBJ2-1; tentative D call: TRBD2 (6 bases). CDR1 and CDR2 from the germline V gene are SGDLS and YYNGEE. Between the trimmed V and J ends, which lost 4 bases and 4 bases, there was a span of 15 bases. This CDR3 contains 15 residues. The whole variable domain, filled in from reference TRBV9 and TRBJ2-1, reads DSGVTQTPKHLITATGQRVTLRCSPRSGDLSVYWYQQSLDQGLQFLIQYYNGEERAKGNILERFSAQQFPDLHSELNLSSLELGDSALYFCASSPSGGEYNEQFFGPGTRLTVL.

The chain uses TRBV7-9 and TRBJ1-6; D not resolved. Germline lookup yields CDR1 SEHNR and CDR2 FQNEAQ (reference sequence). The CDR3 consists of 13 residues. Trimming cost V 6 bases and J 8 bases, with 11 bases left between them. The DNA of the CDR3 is TGTGCCAGCAGTCGAGTGTGGGATTCACCCCTCCACTTT. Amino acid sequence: CASSRVWDSPLHF.

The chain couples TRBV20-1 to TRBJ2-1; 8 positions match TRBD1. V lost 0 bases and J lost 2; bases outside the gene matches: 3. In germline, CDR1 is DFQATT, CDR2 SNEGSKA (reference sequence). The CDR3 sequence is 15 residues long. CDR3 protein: CSARDRGQAYNEQFF. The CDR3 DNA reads TGCAGTGCTAGAGATCGGGGACAGGCCTACAATGAGCAGTTCTTC.

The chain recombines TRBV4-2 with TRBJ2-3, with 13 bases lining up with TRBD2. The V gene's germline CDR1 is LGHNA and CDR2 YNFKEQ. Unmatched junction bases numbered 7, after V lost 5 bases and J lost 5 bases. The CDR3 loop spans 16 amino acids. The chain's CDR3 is CASSSTSGGAVDTQYF. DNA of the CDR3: TGTGCCAGCAGCTCTACTAGCGGGGGGGCCGTAGATACGCAGTATTTT.

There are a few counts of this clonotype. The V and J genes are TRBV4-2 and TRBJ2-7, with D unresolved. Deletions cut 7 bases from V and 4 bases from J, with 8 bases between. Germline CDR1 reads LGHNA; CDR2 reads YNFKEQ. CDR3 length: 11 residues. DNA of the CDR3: TGTGCCAGCAATCATCGGTACGAGCAGTACTTC. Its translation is CASNHRYEQYF.

The CDR3 spells CASSQEVQGLLTGELFF. The DNA of the CDR3 is TGTGCCAGCAGCCAAGAAGTCCAGGGCCTCCTCACCGGGGAGCTGTTTTTT. J is TRBJ2-2 and V is TRBV4-2, with a tentative D call TRBD1 (5 bases). V lost 0 bases to trimming and J lost 4 bases, with 15 bases between them. This CDR3 spans 17 amino acids. Germline CDR1 reads LGHNA; CDR2 reads YNFKEQ.

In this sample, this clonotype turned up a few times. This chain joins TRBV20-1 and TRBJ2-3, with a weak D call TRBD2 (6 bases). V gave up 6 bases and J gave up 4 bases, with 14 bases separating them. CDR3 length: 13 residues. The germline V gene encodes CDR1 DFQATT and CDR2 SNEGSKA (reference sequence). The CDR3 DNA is TGCAGTGCCCACCCTGCGGGGCCAGATACGCAGTATTTT. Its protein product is CSAHPAGPDTQYF.

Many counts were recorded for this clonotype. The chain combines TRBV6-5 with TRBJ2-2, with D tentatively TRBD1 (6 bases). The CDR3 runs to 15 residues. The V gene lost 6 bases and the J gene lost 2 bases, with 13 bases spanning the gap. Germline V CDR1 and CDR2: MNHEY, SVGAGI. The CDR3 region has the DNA TGTGCCAGCAGCAGAGGGGGTATAAACACCGGGGAGCTGTTTTTT. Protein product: CASSRGGINTGELFF.

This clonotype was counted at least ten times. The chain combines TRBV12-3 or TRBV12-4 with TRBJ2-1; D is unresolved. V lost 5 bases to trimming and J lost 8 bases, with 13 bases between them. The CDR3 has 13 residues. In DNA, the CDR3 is TGTGCCAGCAGTAGAACGTCGGTCTATGAGCAGTTCTTC. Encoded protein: CASSRTSVYEQFF.

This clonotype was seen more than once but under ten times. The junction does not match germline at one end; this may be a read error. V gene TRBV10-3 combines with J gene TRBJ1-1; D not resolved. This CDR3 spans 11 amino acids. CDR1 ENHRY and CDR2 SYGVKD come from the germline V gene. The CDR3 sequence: CAKSFGAEAFF. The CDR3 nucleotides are TGCGCAAAATCATTTGGAGCTGAAGCTTTCTTT.

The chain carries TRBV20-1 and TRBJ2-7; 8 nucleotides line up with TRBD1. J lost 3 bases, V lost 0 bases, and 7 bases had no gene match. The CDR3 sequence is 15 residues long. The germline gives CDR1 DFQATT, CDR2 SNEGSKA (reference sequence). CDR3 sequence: CSARDQGALRYEQYF. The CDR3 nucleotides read TGCAGTGCTAGAGATCAGGGGGCCCTCCGCTACGAGCAGTACTTC.

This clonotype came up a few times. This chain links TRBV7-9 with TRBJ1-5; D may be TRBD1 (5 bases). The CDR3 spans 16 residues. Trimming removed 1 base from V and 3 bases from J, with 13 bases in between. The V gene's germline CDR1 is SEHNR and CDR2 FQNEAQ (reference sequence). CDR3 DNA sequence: TGTGCCAGCAGCTTAGGAGGGCGGGGGAACAATCAGCCCCAGCATTTT. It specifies CASSLGGRGNNQPQHF.

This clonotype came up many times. The CDR3 DNA follows: TGTGCCAGCAGTCACGGGACAGCCTTGGAGCAGTACTTC. Amino acids: CASSHGTALEQYF. The V and J genes are TRBV6-6 and TRBJ2-7; 7 bases are shared with TRBD1. The junction had 8 bases not matched to a gene; V was cut back by 5 bases and J by 7 bases. The CDR3 totals 13 residues. Germline values: CDR1 MNHNY, CDR2 SVGAGI (reference sequence).

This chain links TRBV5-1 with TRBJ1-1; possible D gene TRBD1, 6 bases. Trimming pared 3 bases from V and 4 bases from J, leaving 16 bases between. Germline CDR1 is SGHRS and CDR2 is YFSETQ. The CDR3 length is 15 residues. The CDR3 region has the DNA TGCGCCAGCAGCTCCCGGGGGCGGACGATCACTGAAGCTTTCTTT. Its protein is CASSSRGRTITEAFF.

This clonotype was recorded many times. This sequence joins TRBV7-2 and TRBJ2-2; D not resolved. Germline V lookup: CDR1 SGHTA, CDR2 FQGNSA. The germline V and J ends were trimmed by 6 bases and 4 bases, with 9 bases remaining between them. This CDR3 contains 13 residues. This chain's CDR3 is CASSFPGTGELFF. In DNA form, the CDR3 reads TGTGCCAGCAGTTTCCCGGGCACCGGGGAGCTGTTTTTT.

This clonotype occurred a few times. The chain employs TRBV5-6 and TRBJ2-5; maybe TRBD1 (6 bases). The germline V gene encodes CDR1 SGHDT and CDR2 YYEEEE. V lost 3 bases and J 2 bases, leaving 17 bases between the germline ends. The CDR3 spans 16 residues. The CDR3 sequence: CASSSRNRASQETQYF. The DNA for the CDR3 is TGTGCCAGCAGCTCCCGTAACAGGGCCTCACAAGAGACCCAGTACTTC.

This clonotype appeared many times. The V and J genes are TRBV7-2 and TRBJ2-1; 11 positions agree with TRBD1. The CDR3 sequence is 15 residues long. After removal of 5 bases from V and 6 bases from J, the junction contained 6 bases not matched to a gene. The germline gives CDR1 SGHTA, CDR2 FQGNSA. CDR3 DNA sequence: TGTGCCAGCAGCGTCCGGGACAGGGGGGGCAATGAGCAGTTCTTC. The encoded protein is CASSVRDRGGNEQFF.

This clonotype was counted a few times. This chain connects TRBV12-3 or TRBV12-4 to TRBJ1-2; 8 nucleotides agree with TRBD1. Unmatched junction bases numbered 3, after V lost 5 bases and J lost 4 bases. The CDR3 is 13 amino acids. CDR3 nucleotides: TGTGCCAGCAGTAAGGGACAGGCCTATGGCTACACCTTC. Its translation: CASSKGQAYGYTF.

The CDR3 DNA is TGTGCCAGCAGCTTGAGGTGGAGCGGCGATGAGCAGTTCTTC. Amino acid sequence: CASSLRWSGDEQFF. The rearrangement uses TRBV7-9 and TRBJ2-1; D is perhaps TRBD2 (5 bases). The CDR3 has 14 residues. Germline V CDR1 and CDR2: SEHNR, FQNEAQ (reference sequence). Between the trimmed V and J ends, which lost 3 bases and 8 bases, there was a span of 14 bases.